This T cell receptor (beta chain) is from a study of blood T cells in healthy people across ages. Alongside a J-beta primer mix, a sample-barcoded 5' primer served in a second PCR lasting roughly 6 to 11 cycles. MiXCR, run by TCRdb on the 5' RACE reads, gives a single entry per CDR3 protein. The sample gives roughly 500,000 distinct CDR3 sequences, around 24% of which show up once; approximately 8.7% is in the top ten. This same sample was also part of a study on T cells of mothers and their children.

The sample taken for sequencing was blood. The receptor comes from a boy younger than 18 in good health.

CDR3 protein: CASSKRTGRGTGELFF. CDR3 in DNA: TGTGCCAGTAGTAAGAGGACAGGGAGAGGAACCGGGGAGCTGTTTTTT. This rearrangement joins TRBV19 to TRBJ2-2; 8 bases align to TRBD1. The J segment lost 5 bases and the V segment lost 4 bases, leaving 9 bases of the junction unmatched. There are 16 residues in the CDR3. CDR1 and CDR2 (germline): LNHDA, SQIVND (reference sequence).